These 7 T cell receptor beta chains were all obtained from the same sample, sequenced in a study of cytomegalovirus exposure and HLA in healthy donors. Vbeta (60) and Jbeta (13) primers were used in the PCR. Assay: immunoSEQ multiplex PCR; the TCRdb copy retains only in-frame clones and omits some. The table lists 120,000 to 150,000 clones, almost 80% of them singletons. The sample taken for sequencing was PBMCs. Receptors originate from a male donor in good health and CMV-seronegative.

This sequence joins TRBV2 and TRBJ1-2, with D possibly being TRBD1 (5 bases). The CDR3 covers 14 residues. The V and J ends lost 1 base and 6 bases respectively, with 12 bases between them. The germline V gene has CDR1 SNHLY and CDR2 FYNNEI. CDR3 bases: TGTGCCAGCAGTGAAGTAGGGGCGGGGGATGGCTACACCTTC. Encoded protein: CASSEVGAGDGYTF. Full variable domain (outside the CDR3, taken from reference TRBV2 and TRBJ1-2): EPEVTQTPSHQVTQMGQEVILRCVPISNHLYFYWYRQILGQKVEFLVSFYNNEISEKSEIFDDQFSVERPDGSNFTLKIRSTKLEDSAMYFCASSEVGAGDGYTFGSGTRLTVV.

The V gene is TRBV5-1, the J gene TRBJ2-7; 10 bases map to TRBD2. V shed 2 bases and J 0 bases; nucleotides not matched to a gene: 5. Germline CDR1 SGHRS, CDR2 YFSETQ. The CDR3 runs to 16 residues. The chain's CDR3 is CASSLYVAGGSYEQYF. The CDR3 bases are TGCGCCAGCAGCTTATACGTAGCGGGGGGCTCCTACGAGCAGTACTTC.

The V and J genes are TRBV4-1 and TRBJ2-5; 12 nucleotides match TRBD2. The V and J ends lost 4 bases and 2 bases, in that order; junction bases with no gene match: 5. The CDR3 has 16 residues. Germline CDR1 MGHRA, CDR2 YSYEKL. The DNA for the CDR3 is TGCGCCAGCAGCCCCGGACTAGCGGGACTACAAGAGACCCAGTACTTC. It yields the protein CASSPGLAGLQETQYF.

The chain recombines TRBV4-1 with TRBJ2-7; tentative D call: TRBD2 (6 bases). Germline values: CDR1 MGHRA, CDR2 YSYEKL. The CDR3 is 19 amino acids. V lost 0 bases and J lost 4, with 25 bases in between. The CDR3 is CASSQEEISGGPIRYEQYF. CDR3 coding DNA: TGCGCCAGCAGCCAAGAGGAAATAAGTGGAGGGCCGATAAGGTACGAGCAGTACTTC.

A single count supports this clone. This chain uses TRBV7-9 with TRBJ1-2, with a possible D match to TRBD1 (5 bases). The CDR3 covers 16 residues. V was clipped by 0 bases and J by 6 bases, with 17 bases between them. Germline values: CDR1 SEHNR, CDR2 FQNEAQ (reference sequence). The CDR3 reads CASSLAIAGSTNGYTF. The CDR3 nucleotides read TGTGCCAGCAGCTTAGCAATAGCAGGGTCCACTAATGGCTACACCTTC.

The rearrangement links TRBV29-1 to TRBJ1-1, with D uncertain. The germline V gene has CDR1 SQVTM and CDR2 ANQGSEA. This CDR3 contains 13 residues. V dropped 4 bases and J dropped 1 base, with 10 bases sitting between them. The CDR3 spells CSVGRGWNTEAFF. Here the CDR3 DNA reads TGCAGCGTTGGGAGAGGATGGAACACTGAAGCTTTCTTT. Looking up the rest from reference TRBV29-1 and TRBJ1-1 gives the full variable domain: SAVISQKPSRDICQRGTSLTIQCQVDSQVTMMFWYRQQPGQSLTLIATANQGSEATYESGFVIDKFPISRPNLTFSTLTVSNMSPEDSSIYLCSVGRGWNTEAFFGQGTRLTVV.

In its sample, this clone was seen a few times. The chain links TRBV11-3 to TRBJ2-7; TRBD2 agrees at 7 bases. The CDR3 runs to 15 residues. From germline, CDR1 is SGHNT and CDR2 YENEEA. The J segment lost 0 bases and the V segment lost 5 bases, leaving 7 bases of the junction unmatched. The CDR3 DNA sequence: TGTGCCAGCAGCCCCCGGGAGCGGGACTCCTACGAGCAGTACTTC. It yields the protein CASSPRERDSYEQYF.